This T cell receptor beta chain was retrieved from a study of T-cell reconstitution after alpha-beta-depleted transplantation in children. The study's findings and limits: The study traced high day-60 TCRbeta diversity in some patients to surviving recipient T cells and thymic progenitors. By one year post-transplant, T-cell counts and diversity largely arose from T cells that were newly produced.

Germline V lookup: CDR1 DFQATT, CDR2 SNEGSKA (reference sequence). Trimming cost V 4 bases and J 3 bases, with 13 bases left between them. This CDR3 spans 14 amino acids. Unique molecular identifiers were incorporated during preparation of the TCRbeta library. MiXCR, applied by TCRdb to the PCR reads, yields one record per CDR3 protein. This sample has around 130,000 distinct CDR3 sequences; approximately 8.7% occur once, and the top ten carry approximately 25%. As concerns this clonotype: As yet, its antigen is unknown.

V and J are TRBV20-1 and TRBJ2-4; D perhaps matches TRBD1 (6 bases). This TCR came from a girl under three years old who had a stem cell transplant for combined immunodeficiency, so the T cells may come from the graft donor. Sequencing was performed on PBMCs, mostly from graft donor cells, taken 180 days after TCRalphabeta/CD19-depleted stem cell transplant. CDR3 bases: TGCAGTGCTACAGGGGTGATAGGCAAAAACATTCAGTACTTC. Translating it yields CSATGVIGKNIQYF.